This TCR beta chain was identified during a study of cytomegalovirus exposure and HLA in healthy donors. V was shortened by 0 bases and J by 0 bases, with 6 bases between the two germline ends. The germline gives CDR1 LNHDA, CDR2 SQIVND (reference sequence). The CDR3 runs to 15 residues. PCR involved 60 Vbeta and 13 Jbeta primers. Some clones are missing from TCRdb's copy, which holds only in-frame ones; the method was immunoSEQ multiplex PCR. The sample contains some 170,000 clones, about 69% of which appear only once. Sequences were obtained from PBMCs. The sequence derives from a male donor in good health and CMV-seronegative. V and J are TRBV19 and TRBJ1-5; no clear D gene. The CDR3 loop is CASSIDSGSNQPQHF. CDR3 DNA sequence: TGTGCCAGTAGTATAGACAGTGGTAGCAATCAGCCCCAGCATTTT.